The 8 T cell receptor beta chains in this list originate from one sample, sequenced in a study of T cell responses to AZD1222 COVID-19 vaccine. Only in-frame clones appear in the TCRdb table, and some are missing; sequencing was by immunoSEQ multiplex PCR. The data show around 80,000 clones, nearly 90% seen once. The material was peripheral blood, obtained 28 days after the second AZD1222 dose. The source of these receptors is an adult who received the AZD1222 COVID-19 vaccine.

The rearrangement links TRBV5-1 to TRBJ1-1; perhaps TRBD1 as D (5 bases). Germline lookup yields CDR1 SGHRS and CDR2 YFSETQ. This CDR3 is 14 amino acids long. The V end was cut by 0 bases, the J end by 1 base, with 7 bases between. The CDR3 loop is CASSLAGTNTEAFF. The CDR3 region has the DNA TGCGCCAGCAGCTTGGCAGGGACGAACACTGAAGCTTTCTTT.

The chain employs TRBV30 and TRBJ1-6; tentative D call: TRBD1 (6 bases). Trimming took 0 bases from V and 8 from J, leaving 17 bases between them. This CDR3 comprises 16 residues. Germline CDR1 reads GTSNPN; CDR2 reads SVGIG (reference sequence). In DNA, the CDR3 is TGTGCCTGGAGTGTTCGGCGGGGGGCTAGGGATTCACCCCTCCACTTT. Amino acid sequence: CAWSVRRGARDSPLHF.

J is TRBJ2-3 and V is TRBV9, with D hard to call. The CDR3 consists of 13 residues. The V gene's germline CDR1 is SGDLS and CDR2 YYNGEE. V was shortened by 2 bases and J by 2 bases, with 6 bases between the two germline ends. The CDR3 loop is CASSVEVTDTQYF. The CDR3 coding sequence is TGTGCCAGCAGCGTCGAAGTCACAGATACGCAGTATTTT.

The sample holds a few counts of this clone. CDR3 DNA: TGTGCCAGCAGCTTGGCCGGGACAGGGTGGAATACCATATATTTT. It yields the protein CASSLAGTGWNTIYF. The chain carries TRBV5-4 and TRBJ1-3, with TRBD1 identical over 9 bases. Germline CDR1 and CDR2: SGHNT and YYREEE (reference sequence). After removal of 0 bases from V and 10 bases from J, the junction contained 8 bases not matched to a gene. This CDR3 has 15 residues.

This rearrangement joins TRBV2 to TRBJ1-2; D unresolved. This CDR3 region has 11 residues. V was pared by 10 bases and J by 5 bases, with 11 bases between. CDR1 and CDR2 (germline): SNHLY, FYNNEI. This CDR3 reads CAKGLPYGYTF. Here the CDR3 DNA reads TGTGCCAAAGGACTTCCATATGGCTACACCTTC.

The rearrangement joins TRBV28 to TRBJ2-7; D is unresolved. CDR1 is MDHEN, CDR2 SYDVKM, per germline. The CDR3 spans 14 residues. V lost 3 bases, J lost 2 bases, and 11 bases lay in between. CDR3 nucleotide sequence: TGTGCCAGCAGTTTTTATAGAGGTACCTACGAGCAGTACTTC. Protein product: CASSFYRGTYEQYF.

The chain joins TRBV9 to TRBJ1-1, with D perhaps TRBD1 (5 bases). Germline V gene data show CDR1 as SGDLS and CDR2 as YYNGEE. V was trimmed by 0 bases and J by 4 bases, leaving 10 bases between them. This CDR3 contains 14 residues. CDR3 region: CASSVATGPTEAFF. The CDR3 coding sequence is TGTGCCAGCAGCGTAGCTACGGGGCCCACTGAAGCTTTCTTT.

CDR3 nucleotides: TGTGCCAGCAGGTACGGGAACTATGGCTACACCTTC. Its translation: CASRYGNYGYTF. This sequence joins TRBV6-5 and TRBJ1-2, with D unresolved. The CDR3 is 12 amino acids. V was clipped by 6 bases and J by 2 bases, with 7 bases between them. Per germline, CDR1 MNHEY and CDR2 SVGAGI.